The 20 T cell receptor beta chains below all came from one sample that was sequenced in a study of blood T cells in healthy people across ages (dated by TCRdb to between 2015 and 2017). Library creation used 5' RACE. Sequencing was carried out with an Illumina HiSeq 2500. The second PCR ran for roughly 7 to 12 cycles and used a J-beta primer mix along with a sample-barcoded 5' primer. Starting from the raw public reads, TCRdb applied fastp trimming at Q25, assembled clones with MiXCR and retained in-frame beta chains. Every distinct CDR3 protein forms one entry, paired with its most common genes and DNA. Counted in this sample were about 1,500,000 distinct CDR3 sequences; about 28% of them appeared once. The ten top clones hold more than 6% of the sample. The specimen sequenced was blood. The receptor source for this set is a woman under 40 in good health.

This clonotype occurred a few times. This sequence may be a read error, since a much larger clone differs from it by one base. The V call is TRBV2, the J call TRBJ2-7; the D is unclear. Trimming cost V 6 bases and J 0 bases, with 6 bases left between them. The germline gives CDR1 SNHLY, CDR2 FYNNEI. CDR3 length equals 12 residues. CDR3 sequence (DNA): TGTGCCAGCAGGGCCTTCTCCTACGAGCAGTACTTC. It yields the protein CASRAFSYEQYF.

This chain links TRBV28 with TRBJ1-2; the match to TRBD1 covers 12 bases. V lost 4 bases to trimming and J lost 0 bases; unmatched junction nucleotides: 6. Germline V CDR1 and CDR2: MDHEN, SYDVKM. CDR3 length equals 17 residues. For the CDR3, the DNA is TGTGCCAGCAGTTCCACGGGACAGGGGGCCTCTAACTATGGCTACACCTTC. Amino acids: CASSSTGQGASNYGYTF.

This clonotype appeared a few times. The chain uses TRBV20-1 and TRBJ2-7, with TRBD2 identical over 13 bases. There are 14 residues in the CDR3. The germline CDR1 and CDR2 sequences are DFQATT and SNEGSKA (reference sequence). Trimming at V came to 5 bases and at J to 2 bases, leaving 3 bases not matched to a gene. CDR3 DNA: TGCAGTGCTGTTGGGACTAGCGGGGCCTACGAGCAGTACTTC. Its protein is CSAVGTSGAYEQYF.

Note on this clonotype: The junction does not match germline at one end; this may be a read error. The chain carries TRBV6-5 and TRBJ2-1; TRBD2 agrees at 7 bases. This CDR3 is 13 amino acids long. Germline-derived CDR1 and CDR2 are MNHEY and SVGAGI. CDR3 amino acids: CANSYSRGSGQFF. CDR3 DNA: TGTGCCAACAGTTACTCGCGGGGGAGTGGGCAGTTCTTC.

This clonotype was detected once. One junction end disagrees with the germline gene, perhaps due to a read error. The chain links TRBV12-3 or TRBV12-4 to TRBJ2-5, with unresolved D. The CDR3 runs 13 residues. The CDR3 DNA reads as TGTGCCAGCAGGTTAGGGCCCCCGGAGACCCAGTACTTC. Translation: CASRLGPPETQYF.

This clonotype was seen only a few times. This chain joins TRBV5-1 and TRBJ1-6; 9 bases line up with TRBD1. The CDR3 has 15 residues. The V gene's germline CDR1 is SGHRS and CDR2 YFSETQ. The V segment lost 2 bases and the J segment 7 bases; nucleotides outside the gene matches: 4. The DNA of the CDR3 is TGCGCCAGCAGCTTTAGGACAGGGGAGAATTCACCCCTCCACTTT. It is translated as CASSFRTGENSPLHF. The full variable domain, its missing parts supplied by reference TRBV5-1 and TRBJ1-6, is KAGVTQTPRYLIKTRGQQVTLSCSPISGHRSVSWYQQTPGQGLQFLFEYFSETQRNKGNFPGRFSGRQFSNSRSEMNVSTLELGDSALYLCASSFRTGENSPLHFGNGTRLTVT.

The chain is built from TRBV12-3 or TRBV12-4 and TRBJ2-5, with D tentatively TRBD1 or TRBD2 (5 bases each). TRBJ2-7 explains the end of the DNA better; the J call may be wrong. The CDR3 covers 17 residues. Written as DNA, the CDR3 is TGTGCCAGCAGACAATGGGTTACCGGGACGGCGAACGACGAGCAGTACTTC. Translation: CASRQWVTGTANDEQYF.

Turning to this clonotype: A single base separates this from a much larger clone, so it may be a read error. The J gene is TRBJ2-5, the V gene TRBV7-9, with 7 positions matching TRBD1. This CDR3 contains 15 residues. Per the germline V gene, CDR1 is SEHNR and CDR2 is FQNEAQ (reference sequence). The CDR3 loop is CAGSLYAGGQETQYF. The CDR3 nucleotides read TGTGCCGGCAGCTTATATGCAGGGGGCCAAGAGACCCAGTACTTC.

This clonotype has just a few counts. The V call is TRBV12-3 or TRBV12-4, the J call TRBJ1-1; 8 bases fit TRBD1. Unmatched junction bases numbered 13, after V lost 3 bases and J lost 4 bases. This CDR3 spans 17 amino acids. The CDR3 here is CASSLEVSTGEGTEAFF. For the CDR3, the DNA is TGTGCCAGCAGTTTGGAGGTCTCGACAGGGGAGGGCACTGAAGCTTTCTTT.

This clonotype showed up many times. The chain links TRBV7-9 to TRBJ2-7, with TRBD1 identical over 7 bases. After removal of 5 bases from V and 3 bases from J, the junction contained 7 bases not matched to a gene. In germline, CDR1 is SEHNR, CDR2 FQNEAQ (reference sequence). This CDR3 comprises 14 residues. The CDR3 reads CASSLDREFYEQYF. CDR3 DNA: TGTGCCAGCAGCCTCGACAGGGAATTCTACGAGCAGTACTTC.

The chain has TRBV29-1 and TRBJ2-1, with D possibly matching TRBD2 (6 bases). Trimming left V 7 bases short and J 9 bases short, with 13 bases between. The germline V gene has CDR1 SQVTM and CDR2 ANQGSEA. There are 11 residues in the CDR3. The CDR3: CSARHGGEQFF. The CDR3 nucleotides are TGCAGCGCCCGACACGGGGGTGAGCAGTTCTTC.

This clonotype was found a few times. This sequence joins TRBV28 and TRBJ1-2; no firm D call. Between the trimmed V and J ends, which lost 2 bases and 3 bases, there was a span of 19 bases. Germline V gene sequence: CDR1 MDHEN, CDR2 SYDVKM. The CDR3 is made up of 17 amino acids. The CDR3 region has the DNA TGTGCCAGCAGTTTAGGGTGGTTGGGGAAGAGCGACTATGGCTACACCTTC. Translating gives CASSLGWLGKSDYGYTF.

This clonotype has just a few counts. The chain employs TRBV20-1 and TRBJ2-5; D is unclear. V shed 3 bases and J shed 4 bases, with 12 bases lying between them. CDR1 is DFQATT and CDR2 is SNEGSKA in the germline V gene (reference sequence). CDR3 length: 13 amino acids. The CDR3 DNA reads as TGCAGTGCTAGTAACGGACCATTAGAGACCCAGTACTTC. It translates to CSASNGPLETQYF.

DNA for the CDR3: TGCAGTGCTCAGGGGGCTGTATATGAAAAACTGTTTTTT. Protein sequence: CSAQGAVYEKLFF. This chain links TRBV20-1 with TRBJ1-4, with 8 bases fitting TRBD1. Unmatched junction bases numbered 5, after V lost 5 bases and J lost 6 bases. This CDR3 contains 13 residues. Germline CDR1 DFQATT, CDR2 SNEGSKA (reference sequence).

The chain is built from TRBV20-1 and TRBJ1-1, with D perhaps matching TRBD1 (5 bases). CDR1 DFQATT and CDR2 SNEGSKA come from the germline V gene (reference sequence). V shed 7 bases and J shed 0 bases, with 15 bases lying between them. There are 14 residues in the CDR3. CDR3 nucleotide sequence: TGCAGTGTTGCGGCTTACAGGATGAACACTGAAGCTTTCTTT. Translating gives CSVAAYRMNTEAFF.

A note on this clonotype: One junction end disagrees with the germline gene, perhaps due to a read error. The chain has TRBV28 and TRBJ2-5; D gene unclear. The germline gives CDR1 MDHEN, CDR2 SYDVKM. The CDR3 runs 13 residues. CDR3 in amino acids: CAGSSSVGETQYF. The CDR3 region has the DNA TGTGCCGGCAGCTCAAGCGTGGGAGAGACCCAGTACTTC.

The chain is built from TRBV29-1 and TRBJ1-2; tentatively, D is TRBD1 (6 bases). The CDR3 runs 12 residues. Germline V gene lookup returns CDR1 SQVTM and CDR2 ANQGSEA. The ends were cut back, 6 bases at V and 0 bases at J, with 8 bases in the middle. CDR3 in DNA: TGCAGCGTCAGGGGACCTAACTATGGCTACACCTTC. It yields the protein CSVRGPNYGYTF.

This chain joins TRBV12-3 or TRBV12-4 and TRBJ2-7; 8 bases match TRBD2. The V and J ends lost 5 bases and 3 bases, in that order; junction bases with no gene match: 12. The CDR3 runs 16 residues. This CDR3 reads CASSRGATGGGYEQYF. As DNA, the CDR3 is TGTGCCAGCAGTCGAGGCGCAACCGGGGGGGGCTACGAGCAGTACTTC.

Only a few counts were recorded for this clonotype. The CDR3 nucleotides are TGTGCCATCAGTGAGTCATCCGGATCCTACGAGCAGTACTTC. This translates into CAISESSGSYEQYF. The chain joins TRBV10-3 to TRBJ2-7; D not certain. V shed 0 bases and J shed 1 base, with 7 bases lying between them. CDR1 and CDR2 (germline): ENHRY, SYGVKD. This CDR3 is 14 amino acids long.

The gene calls are TRBV5-6 and TRBJ1-5; 8 nucleotides align to TRBD1. This CDR3 has 15 residues. Per the germline V gene, CDR1 is SGHDT and CDR2 is YYEEEE. Unmatched junction bases numbered 12, after V lost 4 bases and J lost 9 bases. The CDR3 reads CASSLGWAGGRPQHF. As DNA, the CDR3 is TGTGCCAGCAGCCTGGGATGGGCAGGGGGCCGGCCCCAGCATTTT.